This paragraph covers one TCR beta chain sequence. CDR3 length equals 16 residues. Germline CDR1 LGHNA, CDR2 YNFKEQ. V gave up 1 base and J gave up 0 bases; unmatched junction bases: 0. This sample's time point: newly diagnosed GD, antithyroid drugs for less than 3 months. RNA from PBMCs was the source of the TCR library. The entry originates in a study of regulatory T cells in long-lasting Graves disease. Assembly of TCR beta libraries relied on iRepertoire HTBI primers together with Arm-PCR of CDR3 regions. TCRdb called the multiplex PCR reads again in MiXCR, with one record for every CDR3 protein. The sample consists of more than 450,000 distinct CDR3 sequences, 12% of them appearing once. The same sample was also studied in work on T cells in Graves' hyperthyroidism and ophthalmopathy.

The specimen was peripheral blood mononuclear cells (PBMCs), collected at new diagnosis, from a patient treated with antithyroid drugs. This chain connects TRBV4-2 to TRBJ2-2; 9 bases are a match to TRBD2. The TCR originated in a woman aged 30 to 39 with Graves disease. The CDR3, as DNA: TGTGCCAGCAGCCAAGGACTAGCGGCGAACACCGGGGAGCTGTTTTTT. This gives the protein CASSQGLAANTGELFF.